This entry concerns a single T cell receptor beta chain. Its antigen is not identified. V was trimmed by 6 bases and J by 2 bases, leaving 14 bases between them. The CDR3 consists of 14 residues. CDR1 KGHSH and CDR2 LQKENI come from the germline V gene. Sequencing was performed with immunoSEQ multiplex PCR; in TCRdb, only in-frame clones are kept and a portion is missing. Among some 60,000 clones listed, around 80% were seen once. This sample was taken from a study of T cells in tumors after PD-1 blockade. Broader study findings: Peripheral recruitment is suggested, as some novel exhausted tumor clones were in pre-treatment blood.

The V and J genes are TRBV18 and TRBJ2-7; tentatively, D is TRBD1 (5 bases). This sequence was found in a human donor with basal cell carcinoma. This specimen was PBMCs, taken before anti-PD-1 treatment. CDR3 amino acids: CASSGQGNTYEQYF. The CDR3, as DNA: TGTGCCAGCTCCGGTCAGGGTAACACCTACGAGCAGTACTTC. Looking up the rest from reference TRBV18 and TRBJ2-7 gives the full variable domain: NAGVMQNPRHLVRRRGQEARLRCSPMKGHSHVYWYRQLPEEGLKFMVYLQKENIIDESGMPKERFSAEFPKEGPSILRIQQVVRGDSAAYFCASSGQGNTYEQYFGPGTRLTVT.